Sequencing of this TCR beta chain was carried out in a study of shared clonotypes between healthy human individuals. Generated by immunoSEQ multiplex PCR, the TCRdb table keeps only in-frame clones and is missing some. The repertoire holds 780,000 or so clones, 72% seen once, with more than 1.5% in the top ten. CDR1 and CDR2 (germline): SQVTM, ANQGSEA. V was pared by 8 bases and J by 2 bases, with 7 bases between. The CDR3 consists of 11 residues. The sequence came from a woman aged 30 to 39 in good health. Sample: memory CD4+ T cells sorted from blood. Subset given: CD45RA-negative fraction. The chain recombines TRBV29-1 with TRBJ2-1; no definite D call. The CDR3 protein is CSTTAYNEQFF. The CDR3 nucleotides are TGCAGCACGACGGCCTACAATGAGCAGTTCTTC.